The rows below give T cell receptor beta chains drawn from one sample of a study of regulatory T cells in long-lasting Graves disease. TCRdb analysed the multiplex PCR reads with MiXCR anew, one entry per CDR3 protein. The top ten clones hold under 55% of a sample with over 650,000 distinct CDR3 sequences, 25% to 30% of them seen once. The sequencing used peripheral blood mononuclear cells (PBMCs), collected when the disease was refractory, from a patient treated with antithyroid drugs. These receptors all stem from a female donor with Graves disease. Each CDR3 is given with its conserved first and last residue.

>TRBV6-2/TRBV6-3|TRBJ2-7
CASSPRPGLAGAEQYF
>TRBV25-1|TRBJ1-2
CASTGYYYGYTF
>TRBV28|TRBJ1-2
CASSPPGGDGYTF
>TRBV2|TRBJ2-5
CASSESSGTLQETQYF
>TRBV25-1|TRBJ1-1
CASSEYKTGTEAFF
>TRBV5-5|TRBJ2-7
CASSFWGTSQSYEQYF
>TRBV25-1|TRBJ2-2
CASSASSGRAAGELFF
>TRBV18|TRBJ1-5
CASSPDRGHNQPQHF
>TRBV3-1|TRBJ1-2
CASSQDNGYGYTF
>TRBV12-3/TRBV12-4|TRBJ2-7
CATTDSPYEQYF
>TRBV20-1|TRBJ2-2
CSASPGLALGGELFF
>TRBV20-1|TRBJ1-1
CSARESLQNTEAFF
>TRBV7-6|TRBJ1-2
CASSFAKNYGYTF
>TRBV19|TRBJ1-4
CASSMGGARRKLFF
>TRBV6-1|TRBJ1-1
CASTPGTEAFF
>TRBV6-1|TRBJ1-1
CASSDALNRAEAFF
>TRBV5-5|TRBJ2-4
CASSLTQDRDDIQYF
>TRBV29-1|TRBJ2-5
CGVEERQETQYF
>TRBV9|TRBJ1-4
CASSPRDTGGPLFF
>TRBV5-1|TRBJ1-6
CASSTRGSNNSPLHF
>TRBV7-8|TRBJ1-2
CASSLVAPDYGYTF
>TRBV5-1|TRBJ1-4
CASSLATGQARQLFF
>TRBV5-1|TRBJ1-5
CASSLDSRDQPQHF
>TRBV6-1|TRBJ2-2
CASSEGVVGELFF
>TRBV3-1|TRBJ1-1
CASSQDAGIVTEAFF
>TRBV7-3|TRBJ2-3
CASSPGQGAQYF